This T cell receptor (beta chain) derives from a study of T cells in Graves' hyperthyroidism and ophthalmopathy. The CDR3 is 18 amino acids. The trim removed 1 base at V and 1 base at J, leaving 7 bases unmatched. Germline-derived CDR1 and CDR2 are SGHAT and FQNNGV. Diagnosis of hyperthyroidism was new in patients aged 18 to 65, and its duration was under 2 months. Using RNA transcripts as the source, TCR beta CDR3 regions were amplified. The primer set for the first-round RT-PCR of the TCR CDR3 was HTBI. From the multiplex PCR reads, TCRdb called clonotypes with MiXCR, one entry per CDR3 protein. The table has around 700,000 distinct CDR3 sequences, over 15% seen once. This clonotype has at least ten counts.

The chain is built from TRBV11-2 and TRBJ2-3; 11 positions match TRBD2. This TCR came from a woman between 45 and 60 years old with Graves' hyperthyroidism that later progressed to Graves' ophthalmopathy. Sequenced sample: blood. CDR3 coding DNA: TGTGCCAGCAGCTTAGGGCTAGCGGGGGGTGCCGGCACAGATACGCAGTATTTT. Its protein is CASSLGLAGGAGTDTQYF.